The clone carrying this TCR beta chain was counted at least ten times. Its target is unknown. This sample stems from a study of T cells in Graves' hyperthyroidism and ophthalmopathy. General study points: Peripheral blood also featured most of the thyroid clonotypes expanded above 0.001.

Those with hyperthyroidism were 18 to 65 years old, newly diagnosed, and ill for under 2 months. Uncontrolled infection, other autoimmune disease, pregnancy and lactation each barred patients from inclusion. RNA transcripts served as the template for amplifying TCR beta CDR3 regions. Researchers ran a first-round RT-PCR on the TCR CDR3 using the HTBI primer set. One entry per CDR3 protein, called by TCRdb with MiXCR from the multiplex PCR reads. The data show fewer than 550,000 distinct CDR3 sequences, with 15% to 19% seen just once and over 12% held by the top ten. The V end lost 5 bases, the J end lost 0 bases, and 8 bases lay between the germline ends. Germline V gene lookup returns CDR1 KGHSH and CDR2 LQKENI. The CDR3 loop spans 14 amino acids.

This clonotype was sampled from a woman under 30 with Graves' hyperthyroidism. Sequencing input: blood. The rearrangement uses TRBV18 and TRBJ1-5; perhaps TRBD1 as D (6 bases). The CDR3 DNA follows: TGTGCCAGCTCAGGACAGATTAGCAATCAGCCCCAGCATTTT. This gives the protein CASSGQISNQPQHF.